One sample yielded the 20 T cell receptor beta chains listed below, sequenced in a study of Graves' ophthalmopathy and Graves' hyperthyroidism (dated by TCRdb to 2016 to 2018). Sequencing was carried out with an Illumina HiSeq 2000. TCR beta CDR3 regions were amplified from RNA transcripts for repertoire sequencing. HTBI primers and the Qiagen OneStep RT-PCR kit were used in a first-round RT-PCR, which was followed by a second-round multiplex PCR, size selection and purification. TCRdb reworked the public reads: Q25 trimming with fastp, MiXCR clone assembly, productive beta chains retained. CDR3 protein sequences are deduplicated, and each keeps its most common genes and DNA. This sample lists over 450,000 distinct CDR3 sequences; 13% to 15% were detected once. The ten most abundant clones make up approximately 9.8% of the sample. Sequenced: blood. The receptors originated from a woman in her twenties or thirties with Graves' ophthalmopathy. Donor details come from another sample of the same person, matched by shared clones.

This clonotype occurred many times. The CDR3 loop reads CATTSRGGETQYF. CDR3 in DNA: TGTGCCACCACTTCGAGAGGAGGAGAGACCCAGTACTTC. The chain uses TRBV24-1 and TRBJ2-5; D perhaps matches TRBD2 (5 bases). Looked up from germline, CDR1 is KGHDR and CDR2 is SFDVKD. V lost 8 bases, J lost 4 bases, and 13 bases lay in between. The CDR3 sequence is 13 residues long.

This clonotype was seen at least ten times. The J gene is TRBJ1-5, the V gene TRBV20-1; the D gene is possibly TRBD1 (5 bases). The CDR3 spans 13 residues. Germline CDR1 DFQATT, CDR2 SNEGSKA (reference sequence). With 6 bases removed from V and 9 bases from J, the gap between germline ends came to 18 bases. In DNA form, the CDR3 reads TGCAGTGCCCGTCGACAGAACCAAGGGCCCCAGCATTTT. Protein sequence: CSARRQNQGPQHF.

This clonotype was counted between two and nine times. The chain has TRBV19 and TRBJ2-2, with 12 positions matching TRBD2. In germline, CDR1 is LNHDA, CDR2 SQIVND (reference sequence). The CDR3 sequence is 16 residues long. The V and J ends lost 7 bases and 2 bases, in that order; junction bases with no gene match: 5. The CDR3 is CASTKLAGGNTGELFF. DNA for the CDR3: TGTGCCAGTACCAAACTAGCGGGGGGCAACACCGGGGAGCTGTTTTTT.

The chain recombines TRBV6-2 or TRBV6-3 with TRBJ2-7; TRBD2 is a possible D gene (6 bases). V was clipped by 0 bases and J by 0 bases, with 18 bases between them. The germline CDR1 and CDR2 sequences are MNHEY and SVGEGT. This CDR3 is 18 amino acids long. The CDR3: CASSYSTRDGLDSYEQYF. The CDR3 DNA follows: TGTGCCAGCAGTTACTCGACGCGGGACGGGTTGGACTCCTACGAGCAGTACTTC.

There are many counts of this clonotype. The chain carries TRBV28 and TRBJ2-7; 8 bases agree with TRBD1. The CDR3 loop spans 16 amino acids. V shed 5 bases, J shed 3 bases, and the junction held 12 bases outside the gene matches. Germline CDR1 MDHEN, CDR2 SYDVKM. CDR3: CASSQVAGQEHYEQYF. CDR3 DNA sequence: TGTGCCAGCAGTCAAGTTGCGGGACAGGAGCACTACGAGCAGTACTTC.

This clonotype came up many times. The chain carries TRBV6-1 and TRBJ2-2; the D is unclear. The V end was cut by 4 bases, the J end by 5 bases, with 8 bases between. Germline V lookup: CDR1 MNHNS, CDR2 SASEGT. The CDR3 extends over 13 amino acids. Here the CDR3 reads CASSVIRTGELFF. The CDR3 DNA reads as TGTGCCAGCAGTGTCATCCGTACCGGGGAGCTGTTTTTT.

This clonotype was detected once. The chain uses TRBV20-1 and TRBJ1-5; no clear D gene. The CDR3 loop spans 13 amino acids. Germline CDR1 and CDR2: DFQATT and SNEGSKA (reference sequence). V lost 5 bases, J lost 7 bases, and 15 bases lay in between. The CDR3 region is CSALEYPGQPQHF. The CDR3 DNA follows: TGCAGTGCTCTGGAATATCCGGGGCAGCCCCAGCATTTT.

This clonotype was seen repeatedly, ten times or more. The J gene is TRBJ1-6, the V gene TRBV19, with no clear D. This CDR3 region has 14 residues. CDR1 and CDR2 (germline): LNHDA, SQIVND (reference sequence). Trimming cost V 3 bases and J 5 bases, with 8 bases left between them. CDR3 coding DNA: TGTGCCAGTAGTATTACATTTGATAATTCACCCCTCCACTTT. It translates to CASSITFDNSPLHF.

This clonotype was seen only a few times. The chain combines TRBV4-2 with TRBJ1-6; D is unresolved. The CDR3 extends over 15 amino acids. V dropped 4 bases and J dropped 7 bases, with 14 bases sitting between them. The germline V gene encodes CDR1 LGHNA and CDR2 YNFKEQ. CDR3 sequence (DNA): TGTGCCAGCAGCCCGCCGGGTCCTAAGAATTCACCCCTCCACTTT. It yields the protein CASSPPGPKNSPLHF.

This sequence joins TRBV5-1 and TRBJ2-2; 7 bases align to TRBD2. With 4 bases clipped from V and 5 bases from J, the junction kept 5 bases outside the gene matches. The CDR3 length is 14 residues. Germline-derived CDR1 and CDR2 are SGHRS and YFSETQ. CDR3 loop: CASSLSGDTGELFF. CDR3 in DNA: TGCGCCAGCAGCCTCAGCGGGGATACCGGGGAGCTGTTTTTT.

This clonotype was observed many times. V usage is TRBV28 and J usage is TRBJ1-1; no clear D. The germline V gene has CDR1 MDHEN and CDR2 SYDVKM. V was clipped by 5 bases and J by 3 bases, with 16 bases between them. The CDR3 extends over 15 amino acids. CDR3 in DNA: TGTGCCAGCAGTGCCCCCAGGCCTGGCGACACTGAAGCTTTCTTT. Its protein is CASSAPRPGDTEAFF.

This clonotype was recorded a few times. V usage is TRBV12-3 or TRBV12-4 and J usage is TRBJ2-5, with D hard to call. The germline V and J ends were trimmed by 8 bases and 2 bases, with 12 bases remaining between them. The CDR3 totals 13 residues. In DNA, the CDR3 is TGTGCCAGCGGCCTACAAAATCAAGAGACCCAGTACTTC. This encodes CASGLQNQETQYF.

Ten or more counts support this clonotype. The chain recombines TRBV3-1 with TRBJ2-5, with TRBD1 matching over 7 bases. Germline V gene sequence: CDR1 LGHDT, CDR2 YNNKEL (reference sequence). V lost 5 bases and J lost 5; bases outside the gene matches: 5. The CDR3 has 13 residues. CDR3 in amino acids: CASSSTGAETQYF. The CDR3 DNA is TGTGCCAGCAGCTCCACAGGGGCGGAGACCCAGTACTTC.

This clonotype occurred many times. The chain has TRBV20-1 and TRBJ1-2; 7 bases align to TRBD1. CDR1 DFQATT and CDR2 SNEGSKA come from the germline V gene (reference sequence). J was trimmed by 1 base and V by 5 bases; bases with no gene match: 1. The CDR3 spans 12 residues. Here the CDR3 DNA reads TGCAGTGCTTGGGACAGTAACTATGGCTACACCTTC. As protein: CSAWDSNYGYTF.

The chain recombines TRBV5-1 with TRBJ2-7; 8 nucleotides agree with TRBD2. This CDR3 has 12 residues. V trimming: 3 bases; J trimming: 11 bases; junction bases outside the gene matches: 7. CDR1 is SGHRS and CDR2 is YFSETQ in the germline V gene. The CDR3 is CASSSDSGTEYF. Written as DNA, the CDR3 is TGCGCCAGCAGCTCCGATAGCGGGACGGAGTACTTC.

This clonotype was counted many times. The V gene is TRBV28, the J gene TRBJ2-7; D may match TRBD1 or TRBD2 (5 bases each). The V end was cut by 2 bases, the J end by 6 bases, with 14 bases between. From germline, CDR1 is MDHEN and CDR2 SYDVKM. CDR3 size: 14 residues. The CDR3 coding sequence is TGTGCCAGCAGTTTAACGGGGACCACTCCCGAGCAGTACTTC. Protein sequence: CASSLTGTTPEQYF.

This clonotype was picked up many times. The chain joins TRBV11-2 to TRBJ2-2; no reliable D call. The CDR3 totals 16 residues. Germline V gene data show CDR1 as SGHAT and CDR2 as FQNNGV. Trimming left V 5 bases short and J 1 base short, with 14 bases between. The CDR3, as DNA: TGTGCCAGCAGCCCGAGGCCCCGTCAGAACACCGGGGAGCTGTTTTTT. Protein: CASSPRPRQNTGELFF.

There are many counts of this clonotype. The rearrangement joins TRBV6-2 or TRBV6-3 to TRBJ2-7; 7 bases line up with TRBD2. The CDR3 contains 19 residues. Germline loops: CDR1 MNHEY, CDR2 SVGEGT. V lost 3 bases, J lost 0 bases, and 17 bases stayed unmatched. The CDR3 loop reads CASSYRGRGRFSGSYEQYF. CDR3 sequence (DNA): TGTGCCAGCAGTTATCGGGGGAGGGGTCGGTTTAGTGGCTCCTACGAGCAGTACTTC.

This chain links TRBV10-1 with TRBJ2-5; 7 bases map to TRBD1. This CDR3 is 15 amino acids long. The V gene's germline CDR1 is WNHNN and CDR2 SYGVQD (reference sequence). V lost 4 bases, J lost 1 base, and 6 bases stayed unmatched. CDR3 amino acids: CASSAGTATQETQYF. In nucleotides, the CDR3 is TGCGCCAGCAGTGCTGGGACAGCGACCCAAGAGACCCAGTACTTC.

Details on this clonotype: Relative to the germline gene, one junction end is altered; a read error may explain this. This chain links TRBV18 with TRBJ1-1, with D unclear. The CDR3 is made up of 14 amino acids. Germline lookup yields CDR1 KGHSH and CDR2 LQKENI. CDR3 sequence: CVSSPISLNTEAFF. CDR3 bases: TGTGTCAGCTCACCAATTTCGCTGAACACTGAAGCTTTCTTT.